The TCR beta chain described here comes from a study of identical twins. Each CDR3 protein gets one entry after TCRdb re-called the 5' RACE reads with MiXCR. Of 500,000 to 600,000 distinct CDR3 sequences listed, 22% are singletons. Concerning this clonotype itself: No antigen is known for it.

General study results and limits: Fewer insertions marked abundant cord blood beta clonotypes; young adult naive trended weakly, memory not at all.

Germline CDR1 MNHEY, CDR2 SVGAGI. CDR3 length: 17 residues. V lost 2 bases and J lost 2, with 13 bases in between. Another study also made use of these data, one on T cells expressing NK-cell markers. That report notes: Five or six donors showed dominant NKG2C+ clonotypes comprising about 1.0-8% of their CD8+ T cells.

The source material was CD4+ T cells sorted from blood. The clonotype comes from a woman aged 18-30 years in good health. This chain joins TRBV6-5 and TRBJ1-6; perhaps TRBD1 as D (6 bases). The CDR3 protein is CASSYPRQGPYNSPLHF. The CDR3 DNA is TGTGCCAGCAGTTACCCAAGGCAGGGGCCCTATAATTCACCCCTCCACTTT.